A few counts support the clone carrying this T cell receptor beta chain. V shed 2 bases, J shed 8 bases, and the junction held 4 bases outside the gene matches. Germline values: CDR1 MNHEY, CDR2 SMNVEV (reference sequence). The CDR3 is 15 amino acids. This entry comes from a study of blood T cells in healthy people across ages. No fewer than 5.5 micrograms of total RNA were isolated from every sample. Together with a sample-barcoded 5' primer, a J-beta primer mix was included in a second PCR lasting roughly 6 to 12 cycles. Tagging of each cDNA molecule was performed by a template-switch adaptor with 12 random nucleotides. A single record per CDR3 protein comes from TCRdb applying MiXCR to the 5' RACE reads. The sample shows 750,000 or so distinct CDR3 sequences, around 25% of them seen only once. The same sample was also used in a study of T cells of mothers and their children. That source adds: The authors detected no persistent microchimeric T cell clones.

This chain uses TRBV27 with TRBJ1-6; 9 positions agree with TRBD1. The sequence derives from a boy aged 5 to 17 in good health. The sample comprised blood. The CDR3 spells CASSLQGQGDSPLHF. CDR3 sequence (DNA): TGTGCCAGCAGTTTACAGGGACAGGGCGATTCACCCCTCCACTTT.